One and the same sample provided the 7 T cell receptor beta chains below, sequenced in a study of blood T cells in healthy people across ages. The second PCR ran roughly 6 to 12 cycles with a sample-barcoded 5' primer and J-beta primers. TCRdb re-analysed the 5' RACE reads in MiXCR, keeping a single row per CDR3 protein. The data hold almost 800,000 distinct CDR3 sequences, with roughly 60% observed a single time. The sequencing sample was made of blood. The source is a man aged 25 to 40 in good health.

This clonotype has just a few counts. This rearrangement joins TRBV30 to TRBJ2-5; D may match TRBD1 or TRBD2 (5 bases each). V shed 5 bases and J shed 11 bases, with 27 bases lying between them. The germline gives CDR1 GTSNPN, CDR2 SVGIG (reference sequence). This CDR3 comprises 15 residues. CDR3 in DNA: TGTGCCTGGGCCAACCCCGGGGCCTCTATTAATGAGCAGTACTTC. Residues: CAWANPGASINEQYF.

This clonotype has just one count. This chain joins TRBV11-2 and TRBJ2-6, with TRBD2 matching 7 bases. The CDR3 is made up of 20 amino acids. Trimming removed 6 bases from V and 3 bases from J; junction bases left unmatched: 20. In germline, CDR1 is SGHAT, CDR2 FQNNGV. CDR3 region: CASRSLTWSAGEFGANVLTF. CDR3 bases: TGTGCCAGCAGATCTCTAACTTGGTCGGCGGGAGAATTTGGGGCCAACGTCCTGACTTTC.

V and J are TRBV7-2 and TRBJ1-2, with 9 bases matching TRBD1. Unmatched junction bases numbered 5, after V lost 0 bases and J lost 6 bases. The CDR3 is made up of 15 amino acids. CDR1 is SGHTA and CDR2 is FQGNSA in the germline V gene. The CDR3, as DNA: TGTGCCAGCAGCTTAGCGGAGGGGACAGGGCATGGCTACACCTTC. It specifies CASSLAEGTGHGYTF.

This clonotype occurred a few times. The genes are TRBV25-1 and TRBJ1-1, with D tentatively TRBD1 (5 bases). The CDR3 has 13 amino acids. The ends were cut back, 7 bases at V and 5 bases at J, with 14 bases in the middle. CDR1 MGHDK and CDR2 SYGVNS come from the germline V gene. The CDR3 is CASMYPEGTEAFF. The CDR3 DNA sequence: TGTGCCAGCATGTACCCCGAGGGGACTGAAGCTTTCTTT.

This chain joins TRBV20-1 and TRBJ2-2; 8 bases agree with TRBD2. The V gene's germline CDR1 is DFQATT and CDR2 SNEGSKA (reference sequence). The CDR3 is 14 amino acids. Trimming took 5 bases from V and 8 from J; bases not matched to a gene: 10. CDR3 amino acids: CSAPGRGGEGELFF. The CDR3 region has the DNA TGCAGTGCTCCAGGCCGGGGGGGAGAGGGGGAGCTGTTTTTT.

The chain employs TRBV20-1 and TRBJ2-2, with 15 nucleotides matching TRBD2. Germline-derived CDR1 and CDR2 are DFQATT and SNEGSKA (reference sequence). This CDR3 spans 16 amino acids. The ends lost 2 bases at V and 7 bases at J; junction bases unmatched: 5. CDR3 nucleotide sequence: TGCAGTGCTAGAAGGACTAGCGGGGGGGGGGACGGGGAGCTGTTTTTT. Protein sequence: CSARRTSGGGDGELFF.

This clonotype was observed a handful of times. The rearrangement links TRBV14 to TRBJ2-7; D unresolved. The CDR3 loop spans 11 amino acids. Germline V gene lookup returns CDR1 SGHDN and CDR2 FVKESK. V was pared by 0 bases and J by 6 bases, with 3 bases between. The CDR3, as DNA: TGTGCCAGCAGCCAAGATCGCGAGCAGTACTTC. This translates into CASSQDREQYF.